Presented here are 14 T cell receptor beta chains from one specimen sequenced in a study of blood T cell repertoires in COVID-19. The method was immunoSEQ multiplex PCR; TCRdb's version includes in-frame clones alone and lacks a portion of them. The repertoire consists of more than 300,000 clones, with about nine tenths occurring once and the leading ten covering 1.5% to 2%. Sequencing was carried out using peripheral blood. Receptor source: a woman aged 25 to 39 with COVID-19, enrolled during active disease.

A note on this clone: Mismatch with germline at one junction end may stem from a read error. This chain uses TRBV18 with TRBJ1-6; 8 nucleotides match TRBD1. The CDR3 spans 17 residues. Germline values: CDR1 KGHSH, CDR2 LQKENI. In DNA form, the CDR3 reads TGTGCCAGCTCATCGGGGGCTTCACAGGGGGGTCATTCGCCCCTCCACTTT. Translated, it gives CASSSGASQGGHSPLHF. Using reference TRBV18 and TRBJ1-6 for the parts outside the CDR3, the full variable domain is NAGVMQNPRHLVRRRGQEARLRCSPMKGHSHVYWYRQLPEEGLKFMVYLQKENIIDESGMPKERFSAEFPKEGPSILRIQQVVRGDSAAYFCASSSGASQGGHSPLHFGNGTRLTVT.

The chain uses TRBV6-9 and TRBJ2-7; possibly TRBD1 for D (5 bases). The V gene's germline CDR1 is MNHGY and CDR2 SVAAGI. The CDR3 totals 16 residues. Between the trimmed V and J ends, which lost 5 bases and 2 bases, there was a span of 19 bases. CDR3 coding DNA: TGTGCCAGCAGTCACCCGGACACCCGGAACGCCTACGAGCAGTACGTC. Amino acids: CASSHPDTRNAYEQYV.

The chain carries TRBV19 and TRBJ2-1, with TRBD2 matching 10 bases. The CDR3 contains 14 residues. In germline, CDR1 is LNHDA, CDR2 SQIVND (reference sequence). The ends lost 5 bases at V and 9 bases at J; junction bases unmatched: 7. As DNA, the CDR3 is TGTGCCAGTAGTCCTACTAGCGGGGTGGGTGAGCAGTTCTTC. Its protein product is CASSPTSGVGEQFF.

The J gene is TRBJ1-2, the V gene TRBV2, with D possibly TRBD1 on 6 matching bases. The CDR3 length is 15 residues. CDR1 is SNHLY and CDR2 is FYNNEI in the germline V gene. The ends were cut back, 2 bases at V and 1 base at J, with 11 bases in the middle. Written as DNA, the CDR3 is TGTGCCAGCAGTGAACTAAGGGGGATTAACTATGGCTACACCTTC. Encoded protein: CASSELRGINYGYTF.

This clone was counted only a few times. This rearrangement joins TRBV6-4 to TRBJ2-3; the D gene is possibly TRBD2 (5 bases). Germline CDR1 reads MRHNA; CDR2 reads SNTAGT. V dropped 2 bases and J dropped 1 base, with 10 bases sitting between them. The CDR3 has 15 amino acids. CDR3 nucleotides: TGTGCCAGCAGTGACGAGGACGGGGGCACAGATACGCAGTATTTT. Protein: CASSDEDGGTDTQYF.

The chain couples TRBV3-1 (or the pseudogene TRBV3-2) to TRBJ2-5; weak D call: TRBD2 (7 bases). There are 16 residues in the CDR3. The V gene's germline CDR1 is LGHDT and CDR2 YNNKEL (reference sequence). V lost 2 bases and J lost 5, with 18 bases in between. In nucleotides, the CDR3 is TGTGCCAGCAGCCAAACTGGAGGGGGGGGCGGTGAGACCCAGTACTTC. As protein: CASSQTGGGGGETQYF.

This clone is a singleton in its sample. The chain carries TRBV6-1 and TRBJ1-2; 7 nucleotides agree with TRBD1. Germline V gives CDR1 MNHNS, CDR2 SASEGT. The CDR3 is 15 amino acids. V lost 2 bases, J lost 3 bases, and 6 bases stayed unmatched. The CDR3 is CASSEPHRGDYGYTF. The CDR3, as DNA: TGTGCCAGCAGTGAACCCCACAGGGGTGACTATGGCTACACCTTC.

This clone has just a few counts. The CDR3 protein is CASSEVRGNQPQHF. The DNA for the CDR3 is TGTGCCAGCAGTGAAGTTCGGGGCAATCAGCCCCAGCATTTT. The chain has TRBV6-1 and TRBJ1-5; D uncertain. V lost 1 base and J lost 2, with 6 bases in between. This CDR3 is built from 14 residues. CDR1 is MNHNS and CDR2 is SASEGT in the germline V gene.

This clone was recorded once. V gene TRBV6-6 combines with J gene TRBJ2-1; perhaps TRBD2 as D (7 bases). Germline V gene sequence: CDR1 MNHNY, CDR2 SVGAGI (reference sequence). The CDR3 loop spans 14 amino acids. Between the trimmed V and J ends, which lost 6 bases and 6 bases, there was a span of 15 bases. CDR3 nucleotides: TGTGCCAGCAGCTCCGGGGGGCAGGGCAATGAGCAGTTCTTC. Protein: CASSSGGQGNEQFF.

This clone has just one count. This chain uses TRBV6-5 with TRBJ1-2; 8 bases line up with TRBD1. The CDR3 is made up of 15 amino acids. V dropped 5 bases and J dropped 5; count of bases not matched to a gene: 10. CDR1 and CDR2 (germline): MNHEY, SVGAGI. The CDR3 nucleotides read TGTGCCAGCAGTCAAACCGGGACAGGAACTTATGGCTACACCTTC. Its translation is CASSQTGTGTYGYTF.

This clone has only one observation. The genes are TRBV6-1 and TRBJ2-7, with D perhaps matching TRBD2 (6 bases). Germline CDR1 MNHNS, CDR2 SASEGT. The V end lost 1 base, the J end lost 1 base, and 14 bases lay between the germline ends. This CDR3 has 16 residues. The CDR3 sequence is CASSEGGQGGSYEQYV. The CDR3 DNA is TGTGCCAGCAGTGAAGGAGGGCAGGGAGGTTCCTACGAGCAGTACGTC.

For this clone: Other DNA sequences in this specimen translate into the identical CDR3. This rearrangement joins TRBV7-2 to TRBJ1-1; possible D gene TRBD1, 5 bases. Trimming shortened V by 0 bases and J by 5 bases, and 10 bases separated the two germline ends. The CDR3 runs 14 residues. CDR1 SGHTA and CDR2 FQGNSA come from the germline V gene. The DNA of the CDR3 is TGTGCCAGCAGCTTAGCGCTGGGGGGGACTGAAGCTTTCTTT. Encoded protein: CASSLALGGTEAFF.

V and J are TRBV9 and TRBJ2-7; possibly TRBD1 for D (6 bases). Trimming removed 3 bases from V and 2 bases from J, with 15 bases in between. CDR3 length: 15 amino acids. Germline-derived CDR1 and CDR2 are SGDLS and YYNGEE. CDR3 in amino acids: CASSAPPGHTYEQYV. DNA for the CDR3: TGTGCCAGCAGCGCCCCTCCGGGACACACCTACGAGCAGTACGTC.

This sequence joins TRBV20-1 and TRBJ2-3; D call uncertain. Trimming took 3 bases from V and 10 from J, leaving 8 bases between them. Germline values: CDR1 DFQATT, CDR2 SNEGSKA (reference sequence). The CDR3 has 10 residues. CDR3 amino acids: CSARLSAQYF. For the CDR3, the DNA is TGCAGTGCTAGGTTGAGTGCGCAGTATTTT.